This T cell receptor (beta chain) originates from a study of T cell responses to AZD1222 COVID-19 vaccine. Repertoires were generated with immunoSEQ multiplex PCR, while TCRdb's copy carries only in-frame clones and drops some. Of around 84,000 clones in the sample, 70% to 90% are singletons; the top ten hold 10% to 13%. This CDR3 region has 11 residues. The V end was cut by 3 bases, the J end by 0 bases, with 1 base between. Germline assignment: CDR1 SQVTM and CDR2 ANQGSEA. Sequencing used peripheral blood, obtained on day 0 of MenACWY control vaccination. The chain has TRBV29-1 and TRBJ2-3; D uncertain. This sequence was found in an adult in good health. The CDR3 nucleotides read TGCAGCGTTGAGAGCACAGATACGCAGTATTTT. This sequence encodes CSVESTDTQYF.